This is a list of T cell receptor beta chains from one sample in a study of T cells in Graves' hyperthyroidism and ophthalmopathy. TCRdb re-analysed the multiplex PCR reads in MiXCR, keeping a single row per CDR3 protein. The sample holds some 440,000 distinct CDR3 sequences, 15% to 19% seen once. The specimen was blood. Receptors were obtained from a woman aged 18-29 years with Graves' hyperthyroidism. Each CDR3 is given with its conserved first and last residue. The D gene is left open where the match is weak. Part of the rows lack a size; the others show once, few, many or a class for expanded clones.

cdr3_aa	cdr3_nt	clone_size	d_call	cdr3_length	v_call	j_call
CASSRTGFDNYGYTF	TGTGCCAGCAGTCGGACAGGGTTTGATAACTATGGCTACACCTTC	NA	TRBD1	15	TRBV5-6	TRBJ1-2
CASSSAIGPTTLGEQFF	TGTGCCAGCAGTTCAGCGATAGGACCGACTACTCTTGGTGAGCAGTTCTTC	many	NA	17	TRBV27	TRBJ2-1
CASSEFQRGDNEQFF	TGTGCCAGCAGTGAATTTCAGCGGGGGGACAATGAGCAGTTCTTC	many	TRBD2	15	TRBV2	TRBJ2-1
CASTTAGTGGRNEQFF	TGTGCCAGCACAACCGCCGGGACAGGGGGTAGGAATGAGCAGTTCTTC	NA	TRBD1	16	TRBV28	TRBJ2-1
CSIRVGRDTDTQYF	TGTTCCATCAGGGTGGGGCGAGACACAGATACGCAGTATTTT	NA	NA	14	TRBV10-3	TRBJ2-3
CASSLDREAYYGYTF	TGTGCCAGCAGTTTGGATCGGGAGGCCTACTATGGCTACACCTTC	few	NA	15	TRBV2	TRBJ1-2
CASSLVSGGANVLTF	TGTGCCAGCAGCTTAGTCTCGGGCGGGGCCAACGTCCTGACTTTC	NA	NA	15	TRBV7-2	TRBJ2-6
CASSLDSGGSPLHF	TGTGCCAGCAGCTTGGATAGTGGGGGTTCACCCCTCCACTTT	many	NA	14	TRBV11-2	TRBJ1-6
CSALGTTNYGYTF	TGCAGTGCTTTGGGGACAACTAACTATGGCTACACCTTC	many	NA	13	TRBV20-1	TRBJ1-2
CASSDRQGIYTEAFF	TGTGCCAGCAGTGACCGACAGGGAATTTACACTGAAGCTTTCTTT	NA	TRBD1	15	TRBV6-1	TRBJ1-1
CAISDRQIKYF	TGTGCCATCAGTGATAGGCAGATCAAGTACTTC	many	NA	11	TRBV10-3	TRBJ2-5
CASSITWTSTNEKLFF	TGTGCCAGTAGTATCACCTGGACGTCTACTAATGAAAAACTGTTTTTT	few	NA	16	TRBV19	TRBJ1-4
CASSLARDNEAFF	TGTGCCAGCAGCTTAGCTAGGGACAATGAAGCTTTCTTT	many	NA	13	TRBV11-2	TRBJ1-1
CASSLRASETQYF	TGTGCCAGCAGTTTAAGGGCTTCAGAGACCCAGTACTTC	NA	NA	13	TRBV27	TRBJ2-5
CASSLTTGGAQPQHF	TGTGCCAGCAGTCTCACCACAGGGGGGGCTCAGCCCCAGCATTTT	many	TRBD1	15	TRBV12-3/TRBV12-4	TRBJ1-5
CASRDRYNEQFF	TGTGCCAGCAGAGACAGGTACAATGAGCAGTTCTTC	many	NA	12	TRBV27	TRBJ2-1
CASSLEIIREKGETQYF	TGTGCCAGCAGTTTAGAAATCATCCGGGAGAAGGGAGAGACCCAGTACTTC	many	NA	17	TRBV28	TRBJ2-5
CASSPASPYGYTF	TGTGCCAGCAGTCCGGCGTCTCCCTATGGCTACACCTTC	many	NA	13	TRBV28	TRBJ1-2
CASSPPGEGVGEQYF	TGTGCCAGCTCACCACCGGGGGAGGGGGTTGGCGAGCAGTACTTC	many	NA	15	TRBV18	TRBJ2-7
CASSFALAGEGETQYF	TGTGCCAGCAGTTTCGCGCTAGCGGGAGAAGGAGAGACCCAGTACTTC	many	TRBD2	16	TRBV12-3/TRBV12-4	TRBJ2-5
CSASSGDSYNSPLHF	TGCAGTGCTAGCTCAGGGGACAGCTATAATTCACCCCTCCACTTT	NA	TRBD1	15	TRBV20-1	TRBJ1-6
CASSWGLGAAYGYTF	TGTGCCAGCAGCTGGGGGCTGGGGGCAGCCTATGGCTACACCTTC	many	NA	15	TRBV7-9	TRBJ1-2
CASSSWDRGTDTQYF	TGTGCCAGCAGCTCCTGGGACAGGGGAACAGATACGCAGTATTTT	many	TRBD1	15	TRBV6-1	TRBJ2-3
CSAREPGGDTDTQYF	TGCAGTGCTAGGGAGCCCGGGGGGGACACAGATACGCAGTATTTT	few	TRBD2	15	TRBV20-1	TRBJ2-3
CASGLAGEQYF	TGTGCTAGTGGTTTGGCAGGCGAGCAGTACTTC	NA	NA	11	TRBV12-5	TRBJ2-7
CAISESGSPTEQFF	TGTGCCATCAGTGAGAGCGGGAGCCCCACTGAGCAGTTCTTC	many	TRBD2	14	TRBV10-3	TRBJ2-1